This TCR beta chain is from a study of neurological immune-mediated disorders. The V and J ends lost 0 bases and 4 bases respectively, with 10 bases between them. The germline V gene has CDR1 LGHNA and CDR2 YSLEER. The CDR3 is made up of 16 amino acids. Unsorted libraries used 2 million PBMCs kept at -80 degrees C. This clonotype occurred many times. The antigen is unknown. The making of cDNA relied on 5'RACE with 10-nucleotide random UMIs. TCRdb reprocessed the 5' RACE reads with MiXCR, giving one entry per CDR3 protein. The table shows 40,000 or so distinct CDR3 sequences, with about 14% occurring only once. Study observations and caveats: None of the CDR3 amino acid sequences found in expanded clones was shared across subjects. This suggests that the TCR-beta repertoires were private in all groups.

This rearrangement joins TRBV4-3 to TRBJ1-6; no clear D. The sequence was collected from a woman between 45 and 65 years old with HTLV-1-associated myelopathy (HAM/TSP). The source material was PBMCs. The CDR3 DNA reads as TGCGCCAGCAGCCAAGATGGGCCGTTATATAATTCACCCCTCCACTTT. It specifies CASSQDGPLYNSPLHF.